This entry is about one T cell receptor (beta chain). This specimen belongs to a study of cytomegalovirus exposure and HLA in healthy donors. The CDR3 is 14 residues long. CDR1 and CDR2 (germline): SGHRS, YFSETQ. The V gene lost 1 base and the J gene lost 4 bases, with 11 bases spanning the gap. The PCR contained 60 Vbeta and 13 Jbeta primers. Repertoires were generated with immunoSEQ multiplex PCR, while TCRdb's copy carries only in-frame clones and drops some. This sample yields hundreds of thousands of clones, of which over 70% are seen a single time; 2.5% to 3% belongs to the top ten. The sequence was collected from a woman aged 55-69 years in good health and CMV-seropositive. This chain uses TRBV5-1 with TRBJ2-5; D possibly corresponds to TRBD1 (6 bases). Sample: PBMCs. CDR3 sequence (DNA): TGCGCCAGCAGCTTGAATGGCAGGGGAGAGACCCAGTACTTC. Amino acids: CASSLNGRGETQYF.